One and the same sample provided the 16 T cell receptor beta chains below, sequenced in a study of T cells in Graves' hyperthyroidism and ophthalmopathy. The source material, RNA transcripts, was used to amplify TCR beta CDR3 regions. The study used the HTBI primer set for a first-round RT-PCR of the TCR CDR3. MiXCR, applied by TCRdb to the multiplex PCR reads, yields one record per CDR3 protein. The sample records a few hundred thousand distinct CDR3 sequences, around a sixth being singletons. Sequenced material: blood. The receptors here all came from a man aged 18 to 29 with Graves' ophthalmopathy.

In its sample, this clonotype was seen many times. The chain recombines TRBV20-1 with TRBJ2-1, with 8 bases lining up with TRBD1. Per the germline V gene, CDR1 is DFQATT and CDR2 is SNEGSKA (reference sequence). The CDR3 extends over 16 amino acids. V trimming: 3 bases; J trimming: 7 bases; junction bases outside the gene matches: 14. CDR3 protein: CSASGTGGGLRNEQFF. The DNA for the CDR3 is TGCAGTGCTAGTGGAACAGGGGGTGGGCTGAGGAATGAGCAGTTCTTC.

V usage is TRBV6-1 and J usage is TRBJ2-4; D is undetermined. The germline CDR1 and CDR2 sequences are MNHNS and SASEGT. The CDR3 extends over 13 amino acids. The V end lost 8 bases, the J end lost 2 bases, and 10 bases lay between the germline ends. CDR3 in DNA: TGTGCCAGCGAAGGTTGGCCCAAAAACATTCAGTACTTC. Translating it yields CASEGWPKNIQYF.

This clonotype was picked up many times. The V gene is TRBV13, the J gene TRBJ2-1; 10 nucleotides match TRBD2. Germline V gene lookup returns CDR1 PRHDT and CDR2 FYEKMQ (reference sequence). CDR3 length: 18 residues. Trimming at V came to 5 bases and at J to 3 bases, leaving 13 bases not matched to a gene. In DNA, the CDR3 is TGTGCCAGCAGCCGATTGGTGGCCCTAGCGGGGGACTACAATGAGCAGTTCTTC. Translating it yields CASSRLVALAGDYNEQFF.

The chain carries TRBV2 and TRBJ2-7, with D perhaps TRBD1 (6 bases). The CDR3 runs 14 residues. V shed 0 bases and J shed 3 bases, with 9 bases lying between them. Germline lookup yields CDR1 SNHLY and CDR2 FYNNEI. The CDR3 coding sequence is TGTGCCAGCAGTGAAGCGGTACAGGGCTACGAGCAGTACTTC. Encoded protein: CASSEAVQGYEQYF.

This clonotype was observed a handful of times. This chain joins TRBV11-2 and TRBJ2-7, with D unresolved. Germline V gives CDR1 SGHAT, CDR2 FQNNGV. Trimming took 6 bases from V and 6 from J, leaving 24 bases between them. The length of the CDR3 is 16 residues. Here the CDR3 reads CASSPYLTGPNSEQYF. The CDR3 DNA reads TGTGCCAGCAGTCCTTATTTAACGGGCCCCAACAGCGAGCAGTACTTC.

The sample holds many counts of this clonotype. V gene TRBV6-2 or TRBV6-3 combines with J gene TRBJ1-5, with D unresolved. The V and J ends lost 7 bases and 0 bases respectively, with 10 bases between them. The CDR3 totals 14 residues. Germline assignment: CDR1 MNHEY and CDR2 SVGEGT. This CDR3 reads CASIDRSSNQPQHF. CDR3 DNA sequence: TGTGCCAGCATCGATCGTAGTAGCAATCAGCCCCAGCATTTT.

This clonotype was seen many times. The genes are TRBV10-3 and TRBJ1-1, with 7 bases aligning to TRBD1. V lost 2 bases, J lost 3 bases, and 3 bases stayed unmatched. The CDR3 totals 14 residues. The V gene's germline CDR1 is ENHRY and CDR2 SYGVKD. The CDR3 reads CAISEQGVDTEAFF. In DNA, the CDR3 is TGTGCCATCAGTGAGCAGGGGGTGGACACTGAAGCTTTCTTT.

Concerning this clonotype itself: This may arise from a read error, as a much more abundant clone is one base away. The rearrangement uses TRBV7-2 and TRBJ1-1; D not certain. Between the trimmed V and J ends, which lost 3 bases and 4 bases, there was a span of 9 bases. The CDR3 consists of 13 residues. The germline CDR1 and CDR2 sequences are SGHTA and FQGNSA. This CDR3 is CASSFGPATEAFF. The CDR3 nucleotides are TGTGCCAGCAGCTTCGGACCGGCCACTGAAGCTTTCTTT.

This clonotype was seen repeatedly, ten times or more. V usage is TRBV7-8 and J usage is TRBJ1-1; weak D call: TRBD1 (5 bases). This CDR3 is built from 12 residues. Trimming pared 4 bases from V and 8 bases from J, leaving 11 bases between. Germline loops: CDR1 SGHVS, CDR2 FQNEAQ. The CDR3 sequence: CASSSRRAEAFF. The CDR3 DNA reads as TGTGCCAGCAGCTCACGCAGGGCGGAAGCTTTCTTT.

As for this clonotype: A much more abundant neighbour one base away suggests this may be a read error. The CDR3 is CASSQGATTEAFF. The CDR3 coding sequence is TGTGCCAGCAGTCAGGGGGCAACCACTGAAGCTTTCTTT. The chain has TRBV6-2 or TRBV6-3 and TRBJ1-1, with 8 bases lining up with TRBD1. CDR3 size: 13 residues. Germline V gene lookup returns CDR1 MNHEY and CDR2 SVGEGT. The V gene end was trimmed by 5 bases and the J gene end by 4 bases; junction bases not matched to a gene: 3.

There are many counts of this clonotype. The V and J genes are TRBV27 and TRBJ1-1; the D is unclear. Trimming pared 5 bases from V and 4 bases from J, leaving 11 bases between. This CDR3 has 13 amino acids. Germline lookup yields CDR1 MNHEY and CDR2 SMNVEV (reference sequence). Here the CDR3 DNA reads TGTGCCAGCAGTCCTAGGGTGGCCACTGAAGCTTTCTTT. The encoded protein is CASSPRVATEAFF.

This clonotype has ten or more counts. The rearrangement uses TRBV20-1 and TRBJ2-7; a possible D gene is TRBD1 (6 bases). Germline assignment: CDR1 DFQATT and CDR2 SNEGSKA (reference sequence). V shed 6 bases and J shed 0 bases, with 9 bases lying between them. The CDR3 is 12 amino acids. Here the CDR3 reads CSARDTSYEQYF. For the CDR3, the DNA is TGCAGTGCAAGGGACACCTCCTACGAGCAGTACTTC.

This clonotype was counted ten times or more. V and J are TRBV29-1 and TRBJ1-1, with a possible D match to TRBD1 (6 bases). V dropped 5 bases and J dropped 4 bases, with 14 bases sitting between them. The CDR3 spans 13 residues. CDR1 SQVTM and CDR2 ANQGSEA come from the germline V gene. Here the CDR3 DNA reads TGCAGCGTTACCGGAACAGGGACCACTGAAGCTTTCTTT. Amino acid sequence: CSVTGTGTTEAFF.

The chain is built from TRBV13 and TRBJ1-6; tentatively, D is TRBD1 (5 bases). CDR1 is PRHDT, CDR2 FYEKMQ, per germline (reference sequence). V lost 5 bases and J lost 3, with 14 bases in between. The CDR3 is made up of 16 amino acids. The CDR3 is CASSRRQKLYNSPLHF. CDR3 nucleotides: TGTGCCAGCAGCCGAAGACAGAAACTCTATAATTCACCCCTCCACTTT.

This clonotype has just a few counts. The chain recombines TRBV9 with TRBJ2-3, with TRBD1 matching 7 bases. Germline CDR1 SGDLS, CDR2 YYNGEE. V lost 2 bases, J lost 1 base, and 10 bases stayed unmatched. The CDR3 has 17 amino acids. DNA of the CDR3: TGTGCCAGCAGCGTTACACGAGGGGACAGTGGCACAGATACGCAGTATTTT. Protein: CASSVTRGDSGTDTQYF.

This clonotype came up many times. The chain is built from TRBV12-3 or TRBV12-4 and TRBJ1-2; 9 bases fit TRBD1. CDR3 size: 14 residues. J gave up 4 bases and V 4 bases, and 4 bases lay outside the gene matches. The CDR3 here is CASSYSTGGYGYTF. In nucleotides, the CDR3 is TGTGCCAGCAGTTACTCGACAGGGGGCTATGGCTACACCTTC.